These 14 T cell receptor beta chains came from one sample sequenced in a study of cytomegalovirus exposure and HLA in healthy donors. The PCR was carried out with 60 Vbeta primers and 13 Jbeta primers. Profiling relied on immunoSEQ multiplex PCR, and the TCRdb table lists in-frame clones only, not all of them. The sample consists of 150,000 to 180,000 clones, around 80% of them appearing once. Sequencing used PBMCs. The receptors stem from a woman between 35 and 50 years old in good health and CMV-seronegative.

This clone was seen only once. This sequence joins TRBV30 and TRBJ2-7; D is uncertain. V lost 5 bases, J lost 1 base, and 6 bases lay in between. This CDR3 contains 11 residues. Germline V gene lookup returns CDR1 GTSNPN and CDR2 SVGIG (reference sequence). The CDR3 nucleotides read TGTGCCTGGGGCCGTTCCTACGAGCAGTACTTC. This encodes CAWGRSYEQYF. The entire variable domain, with the rest obtained from reference TRBV30 and TRBJ2-7, is as follows: SQTIHQWPATLVQPVGSPLSLECTVEGTSNPNLYWYRQAAGRGLQLLFYSVGIGQISSEVPQNLSASRPQDRQFILSSKKLLLSDSGFYLCAWGRSYEQYFGPGTRLTVT.

This clone was seen a few times. The chain joins TRBV7-9 to TRBJ2-7; a possible D gene is TRBD2 (7 bases). V was clipped by 1 base and J by 3 bases, with 16 bases between them. The germline CDR1 and CDR2 sequences are SEHNR and FQNEAQ (reference sequence). The CDR3 length is 16 residues. The CDR3 is CASSLGGAGEGYEQYF. The CDR3 DNA reads TGTGCCAGCAGCTTAGGAGGGGCAGGGGAGGGCTACGAGCAGTACTTC. The entire variable domain, with the rest obtained from reference TRBV7-9 and TRBJ2-7, is as follows: DTGVSQNPRHKITKRGQNVTFRCDPISEHNRLYWYRQTLGQGPEFLTYFQNEAQLEKSRLLSDRFSAERPKGSFSTLEIQRTEQGDSAMYLCASSLGGAGEGYEQYFGPGTRLTVT.

This clone has just a few counts. The chain uses TRBV19 and TRBJ1-2, with 9 bases aligning to TRBD1. CDR1 LNHDA and CDR2 SQIVND come from the germline V gene (reference sequence). V was pared by 5 bases and J by 0 bases, with 16 bases of the junction left unmatched. This CDR3 region has 19 residues. The CDR3 DNA follows: TGTGCCAGTAGTTCCTACGTACTGGGACAGGGTCGGACTAACTATGGCTACACCTTC. Amino acids: CASSSYVLGQGRTNYGYTF.

In this sample, this clone turned up many times. The rearrangement uses TRBV28 and TRBJ1-3, with D perhaps TRBD1 (6 bases). Trimming cost V 5 bases and J 0 bases, with 14 bases left between them. The CDR3 totals 16 residues. The germline gives CDR1 MDHEN, CDR2 SYDVKM. The CDR3 nucleotides are TGTGCCAGCAGTGATTGGACAGTGAGCTCTGGAAACACCATATATTTT. This gives the protein CASSDWTVSSGNTIYF.

The chain is built from TRBV4-2 and TRBJ1-1, with D perhaps matching TRBD1 (6 bases). Trimming pared 2 bases from V and 2 bases from J, leaving 12 bases between. Germline CDR1 and CDR2: LGHNA and YNFKEQ. The CDR3 is 15 residues long. CDR3 sequence reads: CASSQSGRGNTEAFF. In DNA, the CDR3 is TGTGCCAGCAGCCAATCCGGCAGGGGCAACACTGAAGCTTTCTTT.

The V and J genes are TRBV19 and TRBJ2-6, with unresolved D. This CDR3 comprises 14 residues. V lost 7 bases and J lost 0, with 7 bases in between. In germline, CDR1 is LNHDA, CDR2 SQIVND (reference sequence). CDR3 sequence: CASKVASGANVLTF. The DNA of the CDR3 is TGTGCCAGTAAAGTGGCCTCTGGGGCCAACGTCCTGACTTTC.

The chain uses TRBV5-8 and TRBJ1-5, with D unresolved. Trimming cost V 3 bases and J 5 bases, with 15 bases left between them. Germline values: CDR1 SGHTS, CDR2 YDEGEE. The length of the CDR3 is 15 residues. This CDR3 reads CASSYQSSRYQPQHF. For the CDR3, the DNA is TGTGCCAGCAGCTATCAATCGTCACGGTATCAGCCCCAGCATTTT.

V is TRBV5-1 and J is TRBJ2-7, with 9 bases aligning to TRBD1. V lost 1 base, J lost 5 bases, and 1 base stayed unmatched. Germline V gene sequence: CDR1 SGHRS, CDR2 YFSETQ. This CDR3 has 13 amino acids. Written as DNA, the CDR3 is TGCGCCAGCAGCTTGACAGGGGGCGACGAGCAGTACTTC. The encoded protein is CASSLTGGDEQYF.

This chain joins TRBV2 and TRBJ2-1, with no clear D. The CDR3 runs to 12 residues. Germline CDR1 reads SNHLY; CDR2 reads FYNNEI. Trimming cost V 4 bases and J 12 bases, with 13 bases left between them. The CDR3 protein is CASSVWSVGQFF. CDR3 DNA sequence: TGTGCCAGCAGTGTCTGGTCCGTCGGGCAGTTCTTC.

This chain's CDR3 is CASSLDPVKPQHF. In DNA form, the CDR3 reads TGCGCCAGCAGCCTGGACCCGGTGAAGCCCCAGCATTTT. The chain has TRBV5-1 and TRBJ1-5; no reliable D call. Trimming shortened V by 4 bases and J by 8 bases, and 13 bases separated the two germline ends. Germline V gene lookup returns CDR1 SGHRS and CDR2 YFSETQ. The CDR3 length is 13 residues.

The chain recombines TRBV6-1 with TRBJ2-1; possibly TRBD2 for D (7 bases). Germline loops: CDR1 MNHNS, CDR2 SASEGT. CDR3 length: 19 residues. V was trimmed by 1 base and J by 7 bases, leaving 26 bases between them. In DNA, the CDR3 is TGTGCCAGCAGTGAAGGGAGGGGGTATGGCGGGAGAAGGGAGAATGAGCAGTTCTTC. This translates into CASSEGRGYGGRRENEQFF.

This clone has only one observation. The rearrangement links TRBV27 to TRBJ1-5; 11 bases map to TRBD1. The CDR3 runs to 17 residues. Trimming at V came to 5 bases and at J to 7 bases, leaving 13 bases not matched to a gene. Germline V gene lookup returns CDR1 MNHEY and CDR2 SMNVEV (reference sequence). In DNA form, the CDR3 reads TGTGCCAGCAGTCCCCCTTCCCGGACAGGGGGCTGCCAGCCCCAGCATTTT. It is translated as CASSPPSRTGGCQPQHF.

Comments on this clone: Additional DNA sequences in this sample encode the identical CDR3. The CDR3 bases are TGCGCCAGCAGCTTGGGCTCCGGGGAAGAGACCCAGTACTTC. Its protein is CASSLGSGEETQYF. This chain connects TRBV5-1 to TRBJ2-5; D is perhaps TRBD2 (5 bases). CDR3 length equals 14 residues. Germline values: CDR1 SGHRS, CDR2 YFSETQ. V was cut by 0 bases and J by 3 bases, with 9 bases left in between. Looking up the rest from reference TRBV5-1 and TRBJ2-5 gives the full variable domain: KAGVTQTPRYLIKTRGQQVTLSCSPISGHRSVSWYQQTPGQGLQFLFEYFSETQRNKGNFPGRFSGRQFSNSRSEMNVSTLELGDSALYLCASSLGSGEETQYFGPGTRLLVL.

This clone was seen just once. The V and J genes are TRBV19 and TRBJ2-1; 9 positions agree with TRBD2. J was trimmed by 5 bases and V by 4 bases; bases with no gene match: 3. Germline CDR1 reads LNHDA; CDR2 reads SQIVND (reference sequence). The CDR3 is 14 residues long. The CDR3 nucleotides are TGTGCCAGTAGTAGTGCTAGCGGGAACAATGAGCAGTTCTTC. Amino acid sequence: CASSSASGNNEQFF.